Here is one TCR beta chain with its context. What it binds is not known. Reverse transcribing all isolated RNA meant expressed TCRB transcripts were sequenced. Generated by immunoSEQ multiplex PCR, the TCRdb table keeps only in-frame clones and is missing some. Altogether about 280,000 clones are present, 15% being singletons, with the ten largest covering around 0.015%. The data were obtained in a study of beta chain features in type 1 diabetes. Broader study findings: In every one of the four CD4+ subsets, TCRB CDR3s were moderately but significantly shorter in Type 1 diabetes patients.

The CDR3 totals 14 residues. The V gene end was trimmed by 4 bases and the J gene end by 9 bases; junction bases not matched to a gene: 10. Germline CDR1 reads GTSNPN; CDR2 reads SVGIG (reference sequence). The receptor's source is a man aged 18 to 35 with type 1 diabetes. Sequenced input: naive CD4+ T cells from blood. J is TRBJ2-1 and V is TRBV30; 9 bases fit TRBD2. CDR3: CAWIRTSDRAEQFF. For the CDR3, the DNA is TGTGCCTGGATCAGGACTAGCGACCGTGCTGAGCAGTTCTTC.